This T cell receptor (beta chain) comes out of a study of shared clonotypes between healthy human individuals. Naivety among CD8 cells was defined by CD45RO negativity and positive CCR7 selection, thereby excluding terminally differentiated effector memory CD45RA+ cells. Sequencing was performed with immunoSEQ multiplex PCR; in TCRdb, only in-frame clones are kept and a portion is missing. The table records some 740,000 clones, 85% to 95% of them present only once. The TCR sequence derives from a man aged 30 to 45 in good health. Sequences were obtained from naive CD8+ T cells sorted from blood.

CDR3 protein: CASSPYRGRAYEQYF. CDR3 DNA: TGTGCCAGCAGTCCATACAGGGGAAGGGCCTACGAGCAGTACTTC. The chain couples TRBV28 to TRBJ2-7; 7 bases align to TRBD1. This CDR3 is 15 amino acids long. CDR1 is MDHEN and CDR2 is SYDVKM in the germline V gene. V dropped 5 bases and J dropped 2; count of bases not matched to a gene: 9.